The 14 T cell receptor beta chains below come from one sample, sequenced in a study of control samples from healthy donors and cancer patients (dated by TCRdb to 2018 to 2020). Library prep was done by the immunoSEQ multiplex PCR assay. TCRdb re-hosts the immuneACCESS table, in-frame sequences only. Its copies lack some clones; in the studies checked, an unresolved V gene accounts for under half of them, and the cause for the rest is not known. The sample has under 85,000 clones on record, 94% of them singletons. The ten most abundant clones make up over 5% of the sample. The sequenced sample was blood. Source of these receptors: a woman in her thirties or forties in good health.

This clone was recorded only once. The chain uses TRBV7-9 and TRBJ2-1; D assignment may be TRBD1 or TRBD2 (5 bases each). V was clipped by 1 base and J by 0 bases, with 13 bases between them. CDR1 is SEHNR and CDR2 is FQNEAQ in the germline V gene (reference sequence). The CDR3 consists of 17 residues. The CDR3 is CASSLVGVLSSYNEQFF. The CDR3 bases are TGTGCCAGCAGCTTAGTGGGGGTTTTAAGCTCCTACAATGAGCAGTTCTTC.

The chain combines TRBV7-8 with TRBJ1-1; D not certain. Germline assignment: CDR1 SGHVS and CDR2 FQNEAQ. V was trimmed by 5 bases and J by 0 bases, leaving 10 bases between them. CDR3 length: 14 residues. CDR3: CASSIGRMNTEAFF. The CDR3 nucleotides read TGTGCCAGCAGCATAGGACGGATGAACACTGAAGCTTTCTTT.

This rearrangement joins TRBV5-4 to TRBJ2-1; possible D gene TRBD2, 5 bases. The CDR3 extends over 16 amino acids. The V and J ends lost 3 bases and 0 bases respectively, with 13 bases between them. Per germline, CDR1 SGHNT and CDR2 YYREEE (reference sequence). The CDR3 sequence: CASSSGGLGSYNEQFF. CDR3 in DNA: TGTGCCAGCAGCTCGGGCGGGCTAGGCTCCTACAATGAGCAGTTCTTC. Full variable domain (outside the CDR3, taken from reference TRBV5-4 and TRBJ2-1): ETGVTQSPTHLIKTRGQQVTLRCSSQSGHNTVSWYQQALGQGPQFIFQYYREEENGRGNFPPRFSGLQFPNYSSELNVNALELDDSALYLCASSSGGLGSYNEQFFGPGTRLTVL.

This rearrangement joins TRBV7-2 to TRBJ2-3; perhaps D is TRBD1 or TRBD2 (5 bases each). The CDR3 runs to 14 residues. The V end lost 4 bases, the J end lost 2 bases, and 10 bases lay between the germline ends. Germline assignment: CDR1 SGHTA and CDR2 FQGNSA. CDR3 DNA: TGTGCCAGCAGCTCCGGGACCCCCACAGATACGCAGTATTTT. Amino acid sequence: CASSSGTPTDTQYF.

V and J are TRBV30 and TRBJ1-5; D call uncertain. Germline values: CDR1 GTSNPN, CDR2 SVGIG (reference sequence). V lost 4 bases, J lost 5 bases, and 15 bases lay in between. The CDR3 totals 14 residues. The CDR3 DNA reads TGTGCCTGGACCATTAATCATGGGGATCAGCCCCAGCATTTT. This sequence encodes CAWTINHGDQPQHF.

The rearrangement joins TRBV24-1 to TRBJ2-5, with D possibly matching TRBD2 (5 bases). This CDR3 is built from 15 residues. V was clipped by 2 bases and J by 4 bases, with 13 bases between them. Looked up from germline, CDR1 is KGHDR and CDR2 is SFDVKD. The CDR3 DNA sequence: TGTGCCACCAGTGATTCAGCGGCCGGCGGAGAGACCCAGTACTTC. Amino acid sequence: CATSDSAAGGETQYF.

This chain joins TRBV19 and TRBJ1-2; a possible D gene is TRBD1 (6 bases). CDR1 LNHDA and CDR2 SQIVND come from the germline V gene (reference sequence). The CDR3 has 14 residues. V lost 10 bases and J lost 8, with 23 bases in between. The CDR3 nucleotides are TGTGCCACCCAGCTTGGCAGGGGATTCACGGGCTACACCTTC. Translated: CATQLGRGFTGYTF.

The CDR3 region has the DNA TGTGCCAGCAGCGGGGGGCCGTTGAACACTGAAGCTTTCTTT. Its protein is CASSGGPLNTEAFF. This rearrangement joins TRBV7-3 to TRBJ1-1; D may be TRBD1 (6 bases). Deletions cut 5 bases from V and 0 bases from J, with 10 bases between. Germline CDR1 is SGHTA and CDR2 is FQGTGA. The CDR3 is 14 amino acids.

The chain combines TRBV27 with TRBJ1-2; D is possibly TRBD1 (6 bases). Trimming shortened V by 1 base and J by 5 bases, and 14 bases separated the two germline ends. From germline, CDR1 is MNHEY and CDR2 SMNVEV (reference sequence). The CDR3 is 15 amino acids. Written as DNA, the CDR3 is TGTGCCAGCAGTTTATTAGGACAAGGGGGGTATGGCTACACCTTC. Translated, it gives CASSLLGQGGYGYTF.

Here the CDR3 reads CASSQGVARATDTQYF. The CDR3 coding sequence is TGTGCCAGCAGCCAAGGGGTGGCGAGGGCCACAGATACGCAGTATTTT. The chain is built from TRBV3-1 (or the pseudogene TRBV3-2) and TRBJ2-3, with D perhaps matching TRBD2 (5 bases). CDR1 is LGHDT and CDR2 is YNNKEL in the germline V gene (reference sequence). The CDR3 covers 16 residues. The V gene lost 1 base and the J gene lost 2 bases, with 13 bases spanning the gap.

The CDR3 spells CASSLGANADTIYF. In DNA form, the CDR3 reads TGCGCCAGCAGCTTGGGGGCTAACGCGGACACCATATATTTT. The chain recombines TRBV5-1 with TRBJ1-3; D ambiguous. With 0 bases removed from V and 8 bases from J, the gap between germline ends came to 12 bases. CDR3 length equals 14 residues. Germline V gene data show CDR1 as SGHRS and CDR2 as YFSETQ.

The chain links TRBV19 to TRBJ2-5, with D perhaps being TRBD1 or TRBD2 (6 bases each). Trimming stripped 3 bases from V and 5 bases from J, with 16 bases between. The germline CDR1 and CDR2 sequences are LNHDA and SQIVND (reference sequence). CDR3 length: 15 amino acids. As DNA, the CDR3 is TGTGCCAGTAGTATTTCCGGGGGCCGAGGGGAGACCCAGTACTTC. It encodes CASSISGGRGETQYF. The variable domain in full, with the rest retrieved from reference TRBV19 and TRBJ2-5, is DGGITQSPKYLFRKEGQNVTLSCEQNLNHDAMYWYRQDPGQGLRLIYYSQIVNDFQKGDIAEGYSVSREKKESFPLTVTSAQKNPTAFYLCASSISGGRGETQYFGPGTRLLVL.

The chain combines TRBV6-5 with TRBJ1-1; 8 positions match TRBD1. Germline V gene lookup returns CDR1 MNHEY and CDR2 SVGAGI. V lost 2 bases to trimming and J lost 2 bases; unmatched junction nucleotides: 7. CDR3 length equals 16 residues. CDR3 region: CASSYGQGLVNTEAFF. The CDR3 DNA follows: TGTGCCAGCAGTTACGGACAGGGTCTCGTCAACACTGAAGCTTTCTTT.

The chain uses TRBV13 and TRBJ2-1; D is unresolved. This CDR3 has 13 residues. Germline V gene lookup returns CDR1 PRHDT and CDR2 FYEKMQ (reference sequence). V lost 5 bases and J lost 1, with 6 bases in between. The CDR3 DNA reads as TGTGCCAGCAGCCACCAATCCTACAATGAGCAGTTCTTC. Amino acid sequence: CASSHQSYNEQFF.